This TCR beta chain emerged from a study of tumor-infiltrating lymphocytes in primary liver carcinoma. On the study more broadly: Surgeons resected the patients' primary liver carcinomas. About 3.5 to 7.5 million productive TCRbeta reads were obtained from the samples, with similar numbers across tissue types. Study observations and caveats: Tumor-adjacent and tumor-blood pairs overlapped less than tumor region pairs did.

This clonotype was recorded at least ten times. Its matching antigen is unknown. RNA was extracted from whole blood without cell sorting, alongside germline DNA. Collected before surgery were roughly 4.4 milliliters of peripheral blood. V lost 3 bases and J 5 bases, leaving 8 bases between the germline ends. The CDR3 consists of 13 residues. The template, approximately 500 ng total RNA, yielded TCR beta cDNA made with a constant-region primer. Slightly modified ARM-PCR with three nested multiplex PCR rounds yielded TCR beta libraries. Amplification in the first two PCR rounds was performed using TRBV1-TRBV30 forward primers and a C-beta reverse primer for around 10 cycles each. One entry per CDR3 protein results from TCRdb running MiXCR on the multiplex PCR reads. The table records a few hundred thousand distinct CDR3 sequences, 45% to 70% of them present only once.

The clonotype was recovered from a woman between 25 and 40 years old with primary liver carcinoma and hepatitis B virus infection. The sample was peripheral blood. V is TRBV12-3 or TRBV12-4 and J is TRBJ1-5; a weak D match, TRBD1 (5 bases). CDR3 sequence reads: CASSLTADQPQHF. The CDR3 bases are TGTGCCAGCAGTTTGACAGCAGATCAGCCCCAGCATTTT.